This TCR beta chain was recorded in a study of cytotoxic CD8 clonotypes in ibrutinib-treated CLL. Study context: For this cohort, patients were approximately ten relapsed/refractory and some 15 treatment-naive, while 17 were IGHV unmutated. Once treatment had gone on for a median of around 13 months, range 6 to 36, response samples were drawn.

Study conclusions and caveats: Clonality went up at ibrutinib response and then declined back toward baseline at progression.

Germline CDR1 reads SGHNT; CDR2 reads YENEEA. CDR3 size: 13 residues. V was shortened by 1 base and J by 3 bases, with 7 bases between the two germline ends. Concerning this clone: Its antigen is as yet unknown.

TCRdb's table, derived via immunoSEQ multiplex PCR, lists solely in-frame clones and lacks some. The table lists 150,000 or so clones, 81% of them singletons. The sample consisted of PBMCs, taken after 12 months of ibrutinib treatment. The source is a human donor with chronic lymphocytic leukemia. The V call is TRBV11-3, the J call TRBJ2-7; D is unresolved. CDR3 protein: CASSLGSGYEQYF. Here the CDR3 DNA reads TGTGCCAGCAGCTTAGGATCCGGCTACGAGCAGTACTTC. Supplemented by reference TRBV11-3 and TRBJ2-7, the full variable domain reads EAGVVQSPRYKIIEKKQPVAFWCNPISGHNTLYWYLQNLGQGPELLIRYENEEAVDDSQLPKDRFSAERLKGVDSTLKIQPAELGDSAVYLCASSLGSGYEQYFGPGTRLTVT.